Below are 6 T cell receptor beta chains sequenced from a single sample in a study of blood T cells in healthy people across ages. A second PCR, run for roughly 7 to 11 cycles, used a sample-barcoded 5' primer plus a J-beta primer mix. MiXCR was run by TCRdb on the 5' RACE reads, yielding one entry per CDR3 protein. The data show hundreds of thousands of distinct CDR3 sequences, about 30% seen once. The sequencing sample was made of blood. These receptors all stem from a woman older than 75 in good health.

This clonotype was seen only once. This clone may be a read error of a much larger clone one base away. V gene TRBV30 combines with J gene TRBJ1-2; D gene uncertain. CDR1 GTSNPN and CDR2 SVGIG come from the germline V gene (reference sequence). The CDR3 is made up of 14 amino acids. CDR3 loop: CTWSLTVANYGYTF. The CDR3 bases are TGTACCTGGAGCCTTACAGTGGCTAACTATGGCTACACCTTC. Complete variable domain (other parts from reference TRBV30 and TRBJ1-2): SQTIHQWPATLVQPVGSPLSLECTVEGTSNPNLYWYRQAAGRGLQLLFYSVGIGQISSEVPQNLSASRPQDRQFILSSKKLLLSDSGFYLCTWSLTVANYGYTFGSGTRLTVV.

The chain uses TRBV12-3 or TRBV12-4 and TRBJ2-7; perhaps TRBD1 as D (6 bases). CDR3 length: 13 residues. V lost 6 bases and J 7 bases, leaving 16 bases between the germline ends. The CDR3 DNA is TGTGCCAGCAGCACCAAACAGGGTGGGGAGCAGTACTTC. Translating gives CASSTKQGGEQYF.

This clonotype was recorded a few times. The rearrangement links TRBV21-1 to TRBJ1-5; whether TRBD1, the table's D call, matches the DNA was not checked. TRBV21-1 is reported as a pseudogene. The CDR3 spans 15 residues. The CDR3 is CASSKAGGGGQPQHF. DNA for the CDR3: TGTGCCAGCAGCAAAGCTGGGGGTGGGGGGCAGCCCCAGCATTTT.

The rearrangement uses TRBV6-1 and TRBJ1-1, with D uncertain. The germline CDR1 and CDR2 sequences are MNHNS and SASEGT. Trimming pared 5 bases from V and 0 bases from J, leaving 10 bases between. The CDR3 is made up of 14 amino acids. This chain's CDR3 is CASSTRVMNTEAFF. The DNA of the CDR3 is TGTGCCAGCAGTACCCGGGTCATGAACACTGAAGCTTTCTTT.

This clonotype was found many times. J is TRBJ2-7 and V is TRBV7-2, with 10 bases fitting TRBD1. The junction had 7 bases not matched to a gene; V was cut back by 2 bases and J by 0 bases. Germline loops: CDR1 SGHTA, CDR2 FQGNSA. This CDR3 has 17 residues. The CDR3, as DNA: TGTGCCAGCAGCTTAAGGGGACAGGGGTTGAGCTCCTACGAGCAGTACTTC. This translates into CASSLRGQGLSSYEQYF.

This clonotype was observed a handful of times. The junction shows a germline mismatch at one end, possibly a read error. The chain's CDR3 is CANSFSGTGLFPLHF. The CDR3 DNA is TGTGCCAACAGCTTTTCTGGGACAGGCCTTTTCCCCCTCCACTTT. The chain has TRBV7-2 and TRBJ1-6, with TRBD1 matching over 8 bases. CDR1 and CDR2 (germline): SGHTA, FQGNSA. The CDR3 runs to 15 residues.